The T cell receptor beta chain under discussion was sequenced for a study of OX40 agonist ivuxolimab in advanced cancers. Sequencing was performed with immunoSEQ multiplex PCR; in TCRdb, only in-frame clones are kept and a portion is missing. The sample gives over 100,000 clones, 85% to 90% of which show up once; 0.5% to 0.7% is in the top ten. The CDR3 loop spans 14 amino acids. V trimming: 6 bases; J trimming: 7 bases; junction bases outside the gene matches: 8. Looked up from germline, CDR1 is MNHNY and CDR2 is SVGAGI (reference sequence). The rearrangement joins TRBV6-6 to TRBJ2-1; TRBD1 agrees at 8 bases. The material sequenced was CD4+ or CD8+ T cells sorted from blood, taken in a trial of the OX40 agonist ivuxolimab. This clonotype originated in an adult with an advanced solid tumor such as melanoma, head and neck, liver or kidney cancer. The CDR3 nucleotides read TGTGCCAGCAGAGCGGACAGGGTGTCTAATGAGCAGTTCTTC. Encoded protein: CASRADRVSNEQFF.